This is a list of T cell receptor beta chains from one sample in a study of blood T cells in healthy people across ages. Via MiXCR, TCRdb re-called the 5' RACE reads, giving one row per CDR3 protein. This table holds approximately 400,000 distinct CDR3 sequences, about 49% found once. The sample was blood. These receptor sequences come from a man aged 55 to 70 in good health. Both conserved end residues are part of each CDR3. The D gene is left open where the match is weak. Only part of the rows carry a size: once, few, many, or a class if the clone is expanded.

TRBD1	TRBJ1-4	TRBV9	NA	TGTGCCGGCAGCACTCGACAGGGAGATAATGAAAAACTGTTTTTT	CAGSTRQGDNEKLFF
TRBD1	TRBJ2-3	TRBV10-2	NA	TGCGCCAGCAGTGCGGACAGGGCTAGGACAGATACGCAGTATTTT	CASSADRARTDTQYF
NA	TRBJ2-7	TRBV6-1	NA	TGTGCCAGCAGTGGAGGGAGTCTTGGGGGATACGAGCAGTACTTC	CASSGGSLGGYEQYF
TRBD1	TRBJ1-2	TRBV9	NA	TGTGCCAGCAGCGTAGTGGAGGGACAGGGGCATGGCTACACCTTC	CASSVVEGQGHGYTF
NA	TRBJ2-7	TRBV9	NA	TGTGCCAGCAGCCCTAGCAGGGACACGAACTACGAGCAGTACTTC	CASSPSRDTNYEQYF
TRBD1	TRBJ2-5	TRBV4-3	few	TGCGCCAGCAGCCCTTCCCCGGGACAGGGTGGGGAGACCCAGTACTTC	CASSPSPGQGGETQYF
TRBD2	TRBJ2-1	TRBV6-2/TRBV6-3	NA	TGTGCCAGCAGTTTTTCACTAGCGGGAGGTATAAATGAGCAGTTCTTC	CASSFSLAGGINEQFF
TRBD1	TRBJ2-1	TRBV29-1	many	TGCAGCGTGATTGGGACAGGGGCTTCCTACAATGAGCAGTTCTTC	CSVIGTGASYNEQFF
TRBD1	TRBJ1-2	TRBV27	NA	TGTGCCAGCAGCTCGGACAGGGTTCAGGTAGATGCTGGCTACACCTTC	CASSSDRVQVDAGYTF
NA	TRBJ2-3	TRBV7-9	NA	TGTGCCAGCCGGTGGGGCTGGGCGCAGTATTTT	CASRWGWAQYF
NA	TRBJ2-4	TRBV10-2	NA	TGCGCCAGCAGTGAGGGCGACCACAGGGGGGGCATTCAGTACTTC	CASSEGDHRGGIQYF
NA	TRBJ2-7	TRBV7-9	NA	TGTGCCAGCAGGGGCCGGAGCTCCTACGAGCAGTACTTC	CASRGRSSYEQYF